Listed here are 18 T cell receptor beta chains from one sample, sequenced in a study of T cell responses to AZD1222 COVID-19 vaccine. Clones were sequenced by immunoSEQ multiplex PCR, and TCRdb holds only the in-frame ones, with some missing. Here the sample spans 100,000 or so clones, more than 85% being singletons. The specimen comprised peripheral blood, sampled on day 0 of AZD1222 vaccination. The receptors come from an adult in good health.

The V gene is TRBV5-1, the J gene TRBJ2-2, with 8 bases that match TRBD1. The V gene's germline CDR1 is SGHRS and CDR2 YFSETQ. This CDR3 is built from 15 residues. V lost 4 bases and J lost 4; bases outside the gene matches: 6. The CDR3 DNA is TGCGCCAGCAGCCCCCAGGGGGCCAGCACCGGGGAGCTGTTTTTT. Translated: CASSPQGASTGELFF.

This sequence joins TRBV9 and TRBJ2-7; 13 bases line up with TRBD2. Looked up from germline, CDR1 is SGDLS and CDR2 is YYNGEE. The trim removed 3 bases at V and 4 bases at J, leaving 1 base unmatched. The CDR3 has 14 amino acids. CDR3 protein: CASSGTSGGYEQYF. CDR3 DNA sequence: TGTGCCAGCAGCGGGACTAGCGGGGGTTACGAGCAGTACTTC.

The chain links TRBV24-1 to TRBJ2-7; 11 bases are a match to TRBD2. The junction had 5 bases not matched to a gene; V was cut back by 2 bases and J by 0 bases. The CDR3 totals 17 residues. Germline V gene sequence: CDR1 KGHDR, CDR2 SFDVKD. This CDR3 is CATSDWASGGSSYEQYF. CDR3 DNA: TGTGCCACCAGTGATTGGGCTAGCGGGGGGTCCTCCTACGAGCAGTACTTC.

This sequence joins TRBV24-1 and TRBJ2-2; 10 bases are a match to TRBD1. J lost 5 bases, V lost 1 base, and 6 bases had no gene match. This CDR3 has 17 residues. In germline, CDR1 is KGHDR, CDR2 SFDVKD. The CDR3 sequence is CATSDFGGQGRTGELFF. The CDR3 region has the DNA TGTGCCACCAGTGATTTTGGGGGACAGGGGAGAACCGGGGAGCTGTTTTTT.

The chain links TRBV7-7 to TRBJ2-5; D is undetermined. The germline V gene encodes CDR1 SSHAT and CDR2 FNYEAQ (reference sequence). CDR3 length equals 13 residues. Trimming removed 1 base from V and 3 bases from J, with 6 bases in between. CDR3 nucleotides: TGTGCCAGCAGCTTAGATACAGAAGAGACCCAGTACTTC. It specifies CASSLDTEETQYF. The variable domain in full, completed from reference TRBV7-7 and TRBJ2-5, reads GAGVSQSPRYKVTKRGQDVTLRCDPISSHATLYWYQQALGQGPEFLTYFNYEAQPDKSGLPSDRFSAERPEGSISTLTIQRTEQRDSAMYRCASSLDTEETQYFGPGTRLLVL.

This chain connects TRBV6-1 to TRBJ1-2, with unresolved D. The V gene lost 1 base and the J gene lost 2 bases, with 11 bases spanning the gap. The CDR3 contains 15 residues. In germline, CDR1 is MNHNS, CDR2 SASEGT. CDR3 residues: CASSEGPAVNYGYTF. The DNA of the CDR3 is TGTGCCAGCAGTGAAGGTCCTGCGGTGAACTATGGCTACACCTTC.

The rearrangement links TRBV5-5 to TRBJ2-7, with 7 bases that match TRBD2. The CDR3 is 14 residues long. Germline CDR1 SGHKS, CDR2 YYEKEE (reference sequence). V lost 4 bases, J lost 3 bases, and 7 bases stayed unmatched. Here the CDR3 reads CASSIGLERYEQYF. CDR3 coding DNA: TGTGCCAGCAGCATAGGACTAGAACGCTACGAGCAGTACTTC.

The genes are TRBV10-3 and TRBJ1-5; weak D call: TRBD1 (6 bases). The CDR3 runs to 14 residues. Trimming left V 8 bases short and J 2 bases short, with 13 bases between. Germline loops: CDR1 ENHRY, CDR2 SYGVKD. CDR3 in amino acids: CAIGQGGGNQPQHF. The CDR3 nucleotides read TGTGCCATCGGTCAAGGGGGGGGCAATCAGCCCCAGCATTTT.

This chain's CDR3 is CASSFYGNTIYF. The CDR3 DNA reads TGTGCCAGCAGCTTTTACGGAAACACCATATATTTT. The V gene is TRBV11-2, the J gene TRBJ1-3; D unclear. The germline V gene has CDR1 SGHAT and CDR2 FQNNGV. The germline V and J ends were trimmed by 3 bases and 4 bases, with 4 bases remaining between them. The length of the CDR3 is 12 residues.

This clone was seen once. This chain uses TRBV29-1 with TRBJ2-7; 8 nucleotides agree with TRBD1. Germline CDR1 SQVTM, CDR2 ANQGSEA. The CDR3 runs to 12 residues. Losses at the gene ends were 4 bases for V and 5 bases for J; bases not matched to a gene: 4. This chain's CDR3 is CSVVPGGHEQYF. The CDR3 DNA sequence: TGCAGCGTTGTGCCAGGGGGCCACGAGCAGTACTTC.

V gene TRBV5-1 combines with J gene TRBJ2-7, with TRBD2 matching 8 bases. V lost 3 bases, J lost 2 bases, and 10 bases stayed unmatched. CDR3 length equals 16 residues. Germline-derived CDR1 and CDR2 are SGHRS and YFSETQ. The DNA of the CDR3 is TGCGCCAGCAGCTCCTCGACTAGCGACAGAGCCTACGAGCAGTACTTC. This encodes CASSSSTSDRAYEQYF.

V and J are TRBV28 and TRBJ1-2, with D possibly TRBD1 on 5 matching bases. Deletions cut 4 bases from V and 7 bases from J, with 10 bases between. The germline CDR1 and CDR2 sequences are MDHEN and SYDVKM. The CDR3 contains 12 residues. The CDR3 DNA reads TGTGCCAGCAGTTCGACAGACAGTGGCTACACCTTC. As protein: CASSSTDSGYTF.

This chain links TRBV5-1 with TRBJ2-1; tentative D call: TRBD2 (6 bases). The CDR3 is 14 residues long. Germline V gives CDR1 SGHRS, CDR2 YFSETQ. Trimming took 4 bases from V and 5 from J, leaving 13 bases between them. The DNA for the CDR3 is TGCGCCAGCAGCCCCCGGGGGAGGAACAATGAGCAGTTCTTC. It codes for CASSPRGRNNEQFF.

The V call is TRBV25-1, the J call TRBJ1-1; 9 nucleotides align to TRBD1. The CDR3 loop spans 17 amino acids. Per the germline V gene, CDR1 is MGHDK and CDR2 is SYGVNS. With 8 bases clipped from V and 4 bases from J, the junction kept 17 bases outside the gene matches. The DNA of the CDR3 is TGTGCCAGCCCCCAGGCCCCTACAGGGGGCGCGGGCACTGAAGCTTTCTTT. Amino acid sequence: CASPQAPTGGAGTEAFF. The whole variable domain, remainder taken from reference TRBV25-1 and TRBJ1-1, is EADIYQTPRYLVIGTGKKITLECSQTMGHDKMYWYQQDPGMELHLIHYSYGVNSTEKGDLSSESTVSRIRTEHFPLTLESARPSHTSQYLCASPQAPTGGAGTEAFFGQGTRLTVV.

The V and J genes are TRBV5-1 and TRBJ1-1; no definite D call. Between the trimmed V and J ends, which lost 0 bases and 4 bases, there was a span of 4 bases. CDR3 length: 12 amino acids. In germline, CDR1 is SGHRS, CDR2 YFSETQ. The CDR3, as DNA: TGCGCCAGCAGCTTGGGGACCACTGAAGCTTTCTTT. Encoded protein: CASSLGTTEAFF.

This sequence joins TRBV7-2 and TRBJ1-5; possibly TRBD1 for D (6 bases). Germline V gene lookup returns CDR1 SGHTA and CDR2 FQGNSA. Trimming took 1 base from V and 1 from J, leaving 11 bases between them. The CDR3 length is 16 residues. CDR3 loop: CASSLEGGLSNQPQHF. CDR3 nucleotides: TGTGCCAGCAGCTTAGAGGGGGGCCTGAGCAATCAGCCCCAGCATTTT.

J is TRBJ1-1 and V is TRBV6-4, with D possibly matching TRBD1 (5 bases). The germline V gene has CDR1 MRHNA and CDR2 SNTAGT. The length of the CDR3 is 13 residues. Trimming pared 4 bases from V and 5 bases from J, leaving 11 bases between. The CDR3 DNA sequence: TGTGCCAGCAGTGTGAGGAGGGGAACTGAAGCTTTCTTT. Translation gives CASSVRRGTEAFF.

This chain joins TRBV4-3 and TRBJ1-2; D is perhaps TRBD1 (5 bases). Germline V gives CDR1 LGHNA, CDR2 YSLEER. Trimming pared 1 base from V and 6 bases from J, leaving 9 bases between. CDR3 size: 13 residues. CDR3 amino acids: CASSQAWGDGYTF. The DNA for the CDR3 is TGCGCCAGCAGCCAAGCTTGGGGGGATGGCTACACCTTC.